The next 15 T cell receptor beta chains were all read from a single sample in a study of blood T cell repertoires in COVID-19. This table comes from immunoSEQ multiplex PCR, and its TCRdb copy is limited to in-frame clones, with some not included. The sample has roughly 100,000 clones; around 90% are singletons. Sequences were obtained from peripheral blood. Receptor source: a human donor in a cohort sampled during active COVID-19.

The chain is built from TRBV5-8 and TRBJ1-1; weak D call: TRBD1 (6 bases). Germline V gene sequence: CDR1 SGHTS, CDR2 YDEGEE. V lost 0 bases, J lost 2 bases, and 14 bases lay in between. CDR3 size: 16 residues. The CDR3 reads CASSLVIRDTNTEAFF. The CDR3 nucleotides read TGTGCCAGCAGCTTGGTTATCCGGGACACAAACACTGAAGCTTTCTTT.

The chain is built from TRBV6-5 and TRBJ2-1; tentatively, D is TRBD1 (6 bases). Trimming removed 7 bases from V and 4 bases from J, with 14 bases in between. Germline V gene sequence: CDR1 MNHEY, CDR2 SVGAGI. The CDR3 has 14 amino acids. In nucleotides, the CDR3 is TGTGCCAGCAACTGGCAGGGGTCGTACAATGAGCAGTTCTTC. Encoded protein: CASNWQGSYNEQFF.

V gene TRBV5-5 combines with J gene TRBJ1-1; D is undetermined. Trimming took off 4 bases at V and 1 base at J, with 17 bases between the two ends. This CDR3 is built from 16 residues. The germline V gene encodes CDR1 SGHKS and CDR2 YYEKEE (reference sequence). CDR3: CASSPQTGVQNTEAFF. In nucleotides, the CDR3 is TGTGCCAGCAGCCCCCAGACCGGGGTCCAGAACACTGAAGCTTTCTTT.

This clone was seen once. The J gene is TRBJ2-5, the V gene TRBV5-1, with D uncertain. TRBJ2-7 explains the end of the DNA better; the J call may be wrong. In germline, CDR1 is SGHRS, CDR2 YFSETQ. The CDR3 is 13 amino acids. The CDR3 DNA sequence: TGCGCCAGCAGCTTGGGGCAGGTGAACGAGCAGTACTTC. Amino acid sequence: CASSLGQVNEQYF.

This sequence joins TRBV5-4 and TRBJ2-2; D is undetermined. The CDR3 totals 12 residues. Germline CDR1 is SGHNT and CDR2 is YYREEE (reference sequence). Deletions cut 3 bases from V and 7 bases from J, with 7 bases between. The CDR3 is CASSSSYGELFF. The CDR3 DNA sequence: TGTGCCAGCAGCTCGTCCTACGGGGAGCTGTTTTTT.

The chain carries TRBV30 and TRBJ2-6; a weak D match, TRBD2 (5 bases). The CDR3 runs 14 residues. V dropped 4 bases and J dropped 1 base, with 8 bases sitting between them. CDR1 is GTSNPN, CDR2 SVGIG, per germline (reference sequence). The CDR3 DNA follows: TGTGCCTGGACTACGGGGTCTGGGGCCAACGTCCTGACTTTC. It codes for CAWTTGSGANVLTF.

The V call is TRBV19, the J call TRBJ1-3; D not resolved. Germline V gene sequence: CDR1 LNHDA, CDR2 SQIVND (reference sequence). This CDR3 spans 14 amino acids. V was cut by 8 bases and J by 0 bases, with 11 bases left in between. The CDR3 region has the DNA TGTGCCAGTGGAGGAGTTAACTCTGGAAACACCATATATTTT. Its protein product is CASGGVNSGNTIYF. Full variable domain (rest looked up from reference TRBV19 and TRBJ1-3): DGGITQSPKYLFRKEGQNVTLSCEQNLNHDAMYWYRQDPGQGLRLIYYSQIVNDFQKGDIAEGYSVSREKKESFPLTVTSAQKNPTAFYLCASGGVNSGNTIYFGEGSWLTVV.

This clone was recorded once. The chain links TRBV3-1 (or the pseudogene TRBV3-2) to TRBJ1-6; 7 bases fit TRBD1. Germline V CDR1 and CDR2: LGHDT, YNNKEL (reference sequence). The trim removed 4 bases at V and 7 bases at J, leaving 7 bases unmatched. This CDR3 is built from 15 residues. The CDR3 here is CASSPKGASNSPLHF. In nucleotides, the CDR3 is TGTGCCAGCAGCCCCAAGGGGGCGAGCAATTCACCCCTCCACTTT.

The chain employs TRBV28 and TRBJ2-7; D gene uncertain. V shed 3 bases and J shed 4 bases, with 4 bases lying between them. The CDR3 is 11 residues long. CDR1 is MDHEN, CDR2 SYDVKM, per germline. CDR3 loop: CASSFRYEQYF. CDR3 bases: TGTGCCAGCAGTTTTAGATACGAGCAGTACTTC.

This rearrangement joins TRBV20-1 to TRBJ1-3; D is uncertain. The CDR3 runs to 13 residues. The germline V and J ends were trimmed by 3 bases and 1 base, with 7 bases remaining between them. Germline V gene sequence: CDR1 DFQATT, CDR2 SNEGSKA (reference sequence). This chain's CDR3 is CSASIKSGNTIYF. The CDR3 DNA sequence: TGCAGTGCTAGTATTAAATCTGGAAACACCATATATTTT.

The chain couples TRBV15 to TRBJ2-5; 7 bases fit TRBD2. Germline lookup yields CDR1 LNHNV and CDR2 YYDKDF (reference sequence). J was trimmed by 0 bases and V by 5 bases; bases with no gene match: 6. CDR3 length: 15 amino acids. The CDR3 bases are TGTGCCACCAGCGGTGAGCGGGGACACCAAGAGACCCAGTACTTC. Translating gives CATSGERGHQETQYF. The variable domain in full, completed from reference TRBV15 and TRBJ2-5, reads DAMVIQNPRYQVTQFGKPVTLSCSQTLNHNVMYWYQQKSSQAPKLLFHYYDKDFNNEADTPDNFQSRRPNTSFCFLDIRSPGLGDTAMYLCATSGERGHQETQYFGPGTRLLVL.

V gene TRBV5-4 combines with J gene TRBJ1-1, with 7 bases matching TRBD1. Trimming removed 3 bases from V and 5 bases from J; junction bases left unmatched: 7. Looked up from germline, CDR1 is SGHNT and CDR2 is YYREEE (reference sequence). The length of the CDR3 is 14 residues. CDR3 nucleotides: TGTGCCAGCAGCTCGATACAGGGGCAAACTGAAGCTTTCTTT. Amino acid sequence: CASSSIQGQTEAFF.

This sequence joins TRBV3-1 (or the pseudogene TRBV3-2) and TRBJ2-2; 12 positions match TRBD1. The CDR3 loop spans 17 amino acids. Germline loops: CDR1 LGHDT, CDR2 YNNKEL (reference sequence). V dropped 5 bases and J dropped 6; count of bases not matched to a gene: 10. CDR3 nucleotides: TGTGCCAGCAGCGATCGGGACAGGGGGCAAAGTGCCGGGGAGCTGTTTTTT. It translates to CASSDRDRGQSAGELFF.

V gene TRBV21-1 combines with J gene TRBJ1-1; TRBD1 is the table's D call and was not checked against the DNA. TRBV21-1 is a listed pseudogene. The CDR3 covers 16 residues. In DNA, the CDR3 is TGTGCCAGCAGCAAAGGGGGGCAGGGCCGGTGCCCTGAAGCTTTCTTT. Translated, it gives CASSKGGQGRCPEAFF.

This chain uses TRBV30 with TRBJ1-1; TRBD1 is a possible D gene (5 bases). Trimming shortened V by 1 base and J by 2 bases, and 17 bases separated the two germline ends. The CDR3 contains 16 residues. CDR1 is GTSNPN and CDR2 is SVGIG in the germline V gene (reference sequence). The CDR3 sequence is CAWSAAQGRKNTEAFF. CDR3 DNA sequence: TGTGCCTGGAGTGCAGCCCAGGGCAGAAAAAACACTGAAGCTTTCTTT.